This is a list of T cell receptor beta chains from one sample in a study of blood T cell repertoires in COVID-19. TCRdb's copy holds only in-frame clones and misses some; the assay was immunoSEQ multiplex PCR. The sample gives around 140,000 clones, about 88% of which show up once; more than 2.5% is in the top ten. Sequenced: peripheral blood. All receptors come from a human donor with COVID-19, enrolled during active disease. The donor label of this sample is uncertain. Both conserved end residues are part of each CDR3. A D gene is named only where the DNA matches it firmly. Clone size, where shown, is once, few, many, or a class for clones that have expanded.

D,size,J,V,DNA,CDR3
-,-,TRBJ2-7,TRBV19,TGTGCCAGTAGTATCGGGGTCCCCTCCTACGAGCAGTACTTC,CASSIGVPSYEQYF
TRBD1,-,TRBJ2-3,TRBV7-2,TGTGCCAGCACTGCCCAGGGGGCAGGAGATACGCAGTATTTT,CASTAQGAGDTQYF
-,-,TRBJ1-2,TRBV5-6,TGTGCCAGCAGCTTGTCTTTGCAGAACTATGGCTACACCTTC,CASSLSLQNYGYTF
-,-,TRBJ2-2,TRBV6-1,TGTGCCAGCAGCCAAGACAGAAACACCGGGGAGCTGTTTTTT,CASSQDRNTGELFF
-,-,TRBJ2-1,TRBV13,TGTGCCAGCAGCTTACGGAATGAGCAGTTCTTC,CASSLRNEQFF
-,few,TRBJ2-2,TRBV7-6,TGTGCCAGCAGCTTAGTCGGAGGGGACACCGGGGAGCTGTTTTTT,CASSLVGGDTGELFF
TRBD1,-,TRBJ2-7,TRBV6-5,TGTGCCAGCAGTTACTCGAGGCAGGGGGCTTCCTACGAGCAGTACTTC,CASSYSRQGASYEQYF
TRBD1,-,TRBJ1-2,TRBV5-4,TGTGCCAGCAGCGCTCTCCGGGACAGGGGTAGAGCTAACTATGGCTACACCTTC,CASSALRDRGRANYGYTF
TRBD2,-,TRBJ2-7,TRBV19,TGTGCCAGTAGTCCCCCTAGCGGGGGGGTCTACGAGCAGTACTTC,CASSPPSGGVYEQYF
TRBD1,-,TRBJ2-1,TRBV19,TGTGCCAGTAGTTTCGGACAGGGGGACAATGAGCAGTTCTTC,CASSFGQGDNEQFF
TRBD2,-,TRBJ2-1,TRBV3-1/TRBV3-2,TGTGCCAGCGCCACTAGCGGGAGGTTCGATGAGCAGTTCTTC,CASATSGRFDEQFF
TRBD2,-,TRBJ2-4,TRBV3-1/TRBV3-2,TGTGCCAGCAGCCCCCACCCCGGGGGGTTAGCCAAAAACATTCAGTACTTC,CASSPHPGGLAKNIQYF
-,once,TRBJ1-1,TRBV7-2,TGTGCCAGCAGCACACAGGAAGGCACTGAAGCTTTCTTT,CASSTQEGTEAFF
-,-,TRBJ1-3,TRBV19,TGTGCCAGTAGTACACAGGGCTACTCTGGAAACACCATATATTTT,CASSTQGYSGNTIYF
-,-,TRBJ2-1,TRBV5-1,TGCGCCAGCAGCTTGACGCCAGGTGGCGAGCAGTTCTTC,CASSLTPGGEQFF
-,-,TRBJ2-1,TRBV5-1,TGCGCCAGCAGCTTGGGTCCTGGAGACAATGAGCAGTTCTTC,CASSLGPGDNEQFF
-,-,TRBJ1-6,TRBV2,TGTGCCAGCAGTTTGGTACAGAGCTCCTATAATTCACCCCTCCACTTT,CASSLVQSSYNSPLHF
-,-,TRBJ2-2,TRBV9,TGTGCCAGCAGCGTATTACAGAATCTCGGGGAGCTGTTTTTT,CASSVLQNLGELFF
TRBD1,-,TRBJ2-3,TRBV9,TGTGCCAGCAGCGTCGGACAGGCGACAGATACGCAGTATTTT,CASSVGQATDTQYF
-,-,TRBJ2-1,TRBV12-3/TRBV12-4,TGTGCCAGCAGTTTTGTAGCTGTTGAGCAGTTCTTC,CASSFVAVEQFF
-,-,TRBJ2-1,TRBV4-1,TGCGCCAGCGCCAATTGGGGGAGGCCCCAGTTCTTC,CASANWGRPQFF
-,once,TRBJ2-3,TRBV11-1,TGTGCCAGCGCTCCAGACGGGGGTGAAGATACGCAGTATTTT,CASAPDGGEDTQYF
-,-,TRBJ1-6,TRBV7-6,TGTGCCAGCAGCATCAACAGGGCTTATAATTCACCCCTCCACTTT,CASSINRAYNSPLHF
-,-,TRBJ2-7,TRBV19,TGTGCCAGTAGTATGGCCCTCCGCTCCTACGAGCAGTACTTC,CASSMALRSYEQYF
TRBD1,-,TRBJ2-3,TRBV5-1,TGCGCCAGCAGCATTGGACAGGGGTCGGCAGATACGCAGTATTTT,CASSIGQGSADTQYF
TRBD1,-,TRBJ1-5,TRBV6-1,TGTGCCAGCAGTGTAACAGGGGATGGCCAGCCCCAGCATTTT,CASSVTGDGQPQHF
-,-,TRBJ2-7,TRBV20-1,TGCAGTGCTAGTCACCCCGGACACCGATACGAGCAGTACTTC,CSASHPGHRYEQYF
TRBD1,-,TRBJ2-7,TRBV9,TGTGCCAGCAGCGTAGCGGGGACAGGTCACGAGCAGTACTTC,CASSVAGTGHEQYF
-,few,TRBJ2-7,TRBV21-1,TGTGCCAGCAGCAAAGGTTTAGAGGAATTGTCAAACCACGAGCAGTACTTC,CASSKGLEELSNHEQYF
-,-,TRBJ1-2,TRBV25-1,TGTGCCAGCAGTGCTGCGGGGCCTAACTATGGCTACACCTTC,CASSAAGPNYGYTF
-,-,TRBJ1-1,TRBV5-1,TGCGCCAGCAGCTTTGGAGGCCTGAACACTGAAGCTTTCTTT,CASSFGGLNTEAFF
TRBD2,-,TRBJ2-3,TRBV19,TGTGCCAGTACCCGAACCGGGACTAACACAGATACGCAGTATTTT,CASTRTGTNTDTQYF
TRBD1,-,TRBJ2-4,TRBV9,TGTGCCAGCAGCGTGGCCCCGGGACAGGGGTACATTCAGTACTTC,CASSVAPGQGYIQYF
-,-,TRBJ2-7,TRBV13,TGTGCCAGCAGCAGCCCGCCCTACGAGCAGTACTTC,CASSSPPYEQYF
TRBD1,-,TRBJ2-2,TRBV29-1,TGCAGCGTCCGGGACAGGGGGACCGGGGAGCTGTTTTTT,CSVRDRGTGELFF
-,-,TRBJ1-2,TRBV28,TGTGCCATCCGAGGCGGGGGAGGCCATGGCTACACCTTC,CAIRGGGGHGYTF
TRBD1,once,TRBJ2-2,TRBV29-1,TGCAGCGGGAGACAGGGTCCCACCGGGGAGCTGTTTTTT,CSGRQGPTGELFF
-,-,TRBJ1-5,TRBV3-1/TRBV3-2,TGTGCCAGCAGCCTCGGGGGGAGCTATCAGCCCCAGCATTTT,CASSLGGSYQPQHF
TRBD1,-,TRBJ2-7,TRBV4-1,TGCGCCAGCAGCCAAGCCGCCCCCTCCGGGACAGAGAATTACGAGCAGTACTTC,CASSQAAPSGTENYEQYF
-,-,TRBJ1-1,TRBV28,TGTGCCAGCAGTTTATTCTCCCGCGGCCCTGAAGCTTTCTTT,CASSLFSRGPEAFF
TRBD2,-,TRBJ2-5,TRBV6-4,TGTGCCAGCAGCCCCGGACTAGCAGAGCAAGAGACCCAGTACTTC,CASSPGLAEQETQYF
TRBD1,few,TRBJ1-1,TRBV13,TGCCCCAGCAGCTTCGGGGGACAGGGGGGGACTGAAGCTTTCTTT,CPSSFGGQGGTEAFF
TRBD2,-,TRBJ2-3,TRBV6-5,TGTGCCAGCAGCCCCCGGCGGGGGGACACAGATACGCAGTATTTT,CASSPRRGDTDTQYF
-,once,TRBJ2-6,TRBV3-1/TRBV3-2,TGTGCCAGCAGCCCCGTTTTGGGCGGAGGTGGGGCCAACGTCCTGACTTTC,CASSPVLGGGGANVLTF
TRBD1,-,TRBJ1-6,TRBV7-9,TGTGCCAGCACCCTGGGACAGGGGGGTTCACCCCTCCACTTT,CASTLGQGGSPLHF